The rows below give T cell receptor beta chains drawn from one sample of a study of shared clonotypes between healthy human individuals. TCRdb's table, derived via immunoSEQ multiplex PCR, lists solely in-frame clones and lacks some. In the table there are 1.6 million or so clones, 95% to 97% of which are singletons. Sample: naive CD4+ T cells sorted from blood. All receptors derive from a man younger than 40 in good health. CDR3s include the opening cysteine and the closing phenylalanine or tryptophan.

length | J | V | CDR3
13 | TRBJ1-5 | TRBV27 | CASGPHENQPQHF
15 | TRBJ1-4 | TRBV7-9 | CASSLGDSSNEKLFF
15 | TRBJ1-3 | TRBV6-6 | CASSQPGQTGNTIYF
16 | TRBJ2-1 | TRBV5-5 | CASSLGPPIAYNEQFF
17 | TRBJ2-7 | TRBV28 | CASSPPPGQGTLYEQYF
12 | TRBJ1-2 | TRBV2 | CASHPAAYGYTF
16 | TRBJ2-7 | TRBV5-1 | CASSPPGRDRGHEQYF
14 | TRBJ2-1 | TRBV7-9 | CASSFAGGPGEQFF
13 | TRBJ2-7 | TRBV10-2 | CASSESIIYEQYF
15 | TRBJ2-1 | TRBV10-1 | CASSESLAAYNEQFF
14 | TRBJ2-7 | TRBV29-1 | CSVTGQGIMYEQYF
17 | TRBJ2-7 | TRBV5-6 | CASSRQRLAGKSYEQYF
14 | TRBJ1-2 | TRBV4-3 | CASSPGTVNYGYTF
17 | TRBJ1-3 | TRBV4-3 | CASSQAWRRVGENTIYF
16 | TRBJ2-5 | TRBV5-1 | CASSSISGLPGETQYF
16 | TRBJ1-2 | TRBV18 | CASSPRFEGANYGYTF
12 | TRBJ2-7 | TRBV6-5 | CASSFLTYEQYF
15 | TRBJ2-1 | TRBV6-1 | CASSEDAGGYNEQFF
14 | TRBJ2-1 | TRBV11-2 | CASSPSGSYNEQFF
15 | TRBJ2-1 | TRBV4-1 | CASSQDGHGKNEQFF
13 | TRBJ1-1 | TRBV18 | CASSPSGDTEAFF
15 | TRBJ2-7 | TRBV25-1 | CASSELSADHYEQYF
13 | TRBJ2-2 | TRBV11-2 | CASSSRQTGELFF
15 | TRBJ2-2 | TRBV11-2 | CATRLAGLNTGELFF
14 | TRBJ2-7 | TRBV11-2 | CASSIDYGGYEQYF
15 | TRBJ2-7 | TRBV28 | CASKRPGQAAYEQYF
15 | TRBJ2-7 | TRBV7-2 | CASSESTGPYYEQYF
14 | TRBJ2-5 | TRBV7-9 | CASGFDHTQETQYF
13 | TRBJ1-1 | TRBV5-1 | CASSLAGVSKAFF
11 | TRBJ1-2 | TRBV2 | CAMSVEYQYTF
14 | TRBJ1-3 | TRBV13 | CASSPGTLGNTIYF
14 | TRBJ2-7 | TRBV9 | CASSVGDRGREQYF
16 | TRBJ2-7 | TRBV28 | CASSFHPRTVSYEQYF
12 | TRBJ2-1 | TRBV5-3 | CARSLTGNEQFF
15 | TRBJ2-1 | TRBV4-1 | CASSQELAGAWEQFF
13 | TRBJ2-7 | TRBV7-9 | CASSFGGSYEQYF
15 | TRBJ1-5 | TRBV18 | CASSPGTGGGQPQHF
15 | TRBJ2-7 | TRBV5-1 | CASSVRQGALYEQYF
12 | TRBJ2-1 | TRBV5-4 | CASSPSYNEQFF
15 | TRBJ2-7 | TRBV18 | CASSPRTSGSYEQYF
16 | TRBJ1-5 | TRBV12-2 | CASRPGTWNSNQPQHF
15 | TRBJ2-2 | TRBV6-5 | CASSPPWTGTGELFF
14 | TRBJ1-1 | TRBV10-1 | CASPHRTGVTEAFF
16 | TRBJ2-5 | TRBV5-4 | CASSLETGDAQETQYF
14 | TRBJ1-5 | TRBV6-1 | CASSADRAAQPQHF
13 | TRBJ2-6 | TRBV6-5 | CVSSFSGANVLTF
13 | TRBJ1-2 | TRBV29-1 | CSAVGGGEDGYTF